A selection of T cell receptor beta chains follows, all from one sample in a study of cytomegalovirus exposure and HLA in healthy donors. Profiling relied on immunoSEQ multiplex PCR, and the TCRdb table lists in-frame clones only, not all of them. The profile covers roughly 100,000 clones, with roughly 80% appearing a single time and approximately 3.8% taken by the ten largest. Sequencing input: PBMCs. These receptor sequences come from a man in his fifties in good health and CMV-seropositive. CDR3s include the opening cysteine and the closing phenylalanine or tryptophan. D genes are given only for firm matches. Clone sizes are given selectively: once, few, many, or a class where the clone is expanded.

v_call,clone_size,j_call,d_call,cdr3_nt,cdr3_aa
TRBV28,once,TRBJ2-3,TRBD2,TGTGCCAGCAGTCAGACGGCGGGAGCGGGCACAGATACGCAGTATTTT,CASSQTAGAGTDTQYF
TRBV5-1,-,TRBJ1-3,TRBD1,TGCGCCAGCAGCTTGGGGGGACAGACCTCTGGAAACACCATATATTTT,CASSLGGQTSGNTIYF
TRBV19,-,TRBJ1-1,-,TGTGCCAGTAGTTTTAGACAGAACACTGAAGCTTTCTTT,CASSFRQNTEAFF
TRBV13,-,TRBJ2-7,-,TGTGCCAGCAGCCGGTGGGTCGGGGAAAGGCCCTACGAGCAGTACTTC,CASSRWVGERPYEQYF
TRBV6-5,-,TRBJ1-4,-,TGTGCCAGCACCCAAAGGGGGGGACGCATTGAAAAACTGTTTTTT,CASTQRGGRIEKLFF
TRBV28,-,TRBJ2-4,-,TGTGCCAGCAAGCCCGCCTCGGCCAAAAACATTCAGTACTTC,CASKPASAKNIQYF
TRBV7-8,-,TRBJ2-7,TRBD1,TGTGCCAGCAGCTTGGACAGGGCCTACGAGCAGTACTTC,CASSLDRAYEQYF
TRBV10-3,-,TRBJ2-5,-,TGTGCCATCAGTGGCCAGGGCGTAGAGACCCAGTACTTC,CAISGQGVETQYF
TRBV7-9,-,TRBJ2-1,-,TGTTCCAGCAGCTTAGGGCGGGGTTGGCTGTTCTTC,CSSSLGRGWLFF
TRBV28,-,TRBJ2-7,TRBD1,TGTGCCAGCAGTTCTCCGGGACAGGGTTACGAGCAGTACTTC,CASSSPGQGYEQYF
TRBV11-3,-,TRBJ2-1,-,TGTGCCAGCAGCGCCCGGACTGACTTAGAGCAGTTCTTC,CASSARTDLEQFF
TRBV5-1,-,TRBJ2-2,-,TGCGCCAGCAGTCCCGTAGACGGGATGGCCGGGGAGCTGTTTTTT,CASSPVDGMAGELFF
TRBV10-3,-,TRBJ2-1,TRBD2,TGTGCCATCAGTGAGTCGGTGCGGACTAGCGGAACCAATGAGCAGTTCTTC,CAISESVRTSGTNEQFF
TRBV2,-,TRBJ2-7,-,TGTGCCAGCAGTGAATTTCAGCGAGTCTCCTACGAGCAGTACTTC,CASSEFQRVSYEQYF
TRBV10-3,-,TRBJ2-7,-,TGTGCCATCAGCACTATCGACAGGTCTGAGCAGTACTTC,CAISTIDRSEQYF
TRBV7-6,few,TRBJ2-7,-,TGTGCCAGCAGCTTAGGGAGGATCAACGGGGAGCAGTACTTC,CASSLGRINGEQYF
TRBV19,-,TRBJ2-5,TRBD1,TGTGCCAGTAGTATTCAGGGGGCAGAGACCCAGTACTTC,CASSIQGAETQYF
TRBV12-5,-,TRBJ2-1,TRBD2,TGTCCCAACTGGATGGTGGCTAGCGGGATTTCCTACAATGAGCAGTTCTTC,CPNWMVASGISYNEQFF
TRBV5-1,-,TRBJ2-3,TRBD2,TGCGCCAGCTCGAGAGCGGGAGCAAGCACAGATACGCAGTATTTT,CASSRAGASTDTQYF
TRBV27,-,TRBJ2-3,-,TGTGCCAGCAGTGTCGCGCGGGACGCAAATACGCAGTATTTT,CASSVARDANTQYF
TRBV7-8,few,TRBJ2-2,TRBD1,TGTGCCAGCAGCTCCGGCTGGACAGGGAACACCGGGGAGCTGTTTTTT,CASSSGWTGNTGELFF
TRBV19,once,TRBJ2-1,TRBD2,TGTGCCAGTATCGCCAAGACTAGCGGGAATCGGGGCAATGAGCAGTTCTTC,CASIAKTSGNRGNEQFF
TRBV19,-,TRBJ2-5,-,TGTGCCAGTAAGGAGGCGGTTGGGCGGACCCAGTACTTC,CASKEAVGRTQYF
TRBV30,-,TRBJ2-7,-,TGTGCCTGGAGTGTACTGCAGGGATACGAGCAGTACTTC,CAWSVLQGYEQYF
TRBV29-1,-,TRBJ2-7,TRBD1,TGCAGCGTAATTAACAGGGGATCCTACGAGCAGTACTTC,CSVINRGSYEQYF
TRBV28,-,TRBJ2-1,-,TGTGCCAGCAGGGAGATAAGTCGGGGTGAGCAGTTCTTC,CASREISRGEQFF
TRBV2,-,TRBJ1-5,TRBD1,TGTGCCAGCAGTTGGGACAGGGGAAAAGGACAGCCCCAGCATTTT,CASSWDRGKGQPQHF
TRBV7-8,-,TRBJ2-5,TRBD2,TGTGCCAGCAGCGCGACTAGCGGGGCAGACCAAGAGACCCAGTACTTC,CASSATSGADQETQYF
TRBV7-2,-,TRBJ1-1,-,TGTGCCAGCAGCTTAGCCGCAGGGGCGGGTGAAGCTTTCTTT,CASSLAAGAGEAFF
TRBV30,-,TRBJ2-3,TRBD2,TGTGCCTGGACTAGCGGGAGGGCCGGCACAGATACGCAGTATTTT,CAWTSGRAGTDTQYF
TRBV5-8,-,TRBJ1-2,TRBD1,TGTGCCAGCAGCTCAGACTACAGGGGTCCAAATGGCTACACCTTC,CASSSDYRGPNGYTF
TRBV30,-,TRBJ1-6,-,TGTGCCTGGATGTCGGGGGGCTCCTATAATTCACCCCTCCACTTT,CAWMSGGSYNSPLHF
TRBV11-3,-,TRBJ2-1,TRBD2,TGTGCCAGCAGCTCGAGCGGGAGTTTCGGCGATGAGCAGTTCTTC,CASSSSGSFGDEQFF
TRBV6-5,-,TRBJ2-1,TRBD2,TGTGCCAGCAGTAAGCTAGCGGGGCCCTACAATGAGCAGTTCTTC,CASSKLAGPYNEQFF
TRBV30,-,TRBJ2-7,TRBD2,TGTGCCCGCGGGAGCGGGTACGAGCAGTACTTC,CARGSGYEQYF
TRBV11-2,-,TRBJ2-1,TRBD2,TGTGCCAGCAGCACTCGGGGACTAGCGGGAGGGATCTCCTACAATGAGCAGTTCTTC,CASSTRGLAGGISYNEQFF
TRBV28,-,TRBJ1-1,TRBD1,TGTGCCAGCAGTCCAATGGGGACAGGGGGCAACACTGAAGCTTTCTTT,CASSPMGTGGNTEAFF
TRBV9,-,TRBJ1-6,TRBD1,TGTGCCAGCAGCGTCCGGGACAGGGATAATTCACCCCTCCACTTT,CASSVRDRDNSPLHF
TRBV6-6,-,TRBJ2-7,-,TGTGCCAGCAGCAGACGTCCCCAGGAATTACTCGAGCAGTACTTC,CASSRRPQELLEQYF
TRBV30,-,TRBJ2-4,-,TGTGCCTGGGACCTCGGGGACATTCAGTACTTC,CAWDLGDIQYF
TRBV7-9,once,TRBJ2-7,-,TGTGCCAGCAGCTTAGTGTCAGGGTCTCTCGAGCAGTACTTC,CASSLVSGSLEQYF
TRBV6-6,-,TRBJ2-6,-,TGTGCCAGCAGTTACGTTAATTCTGGGGCCAACGTCCTGACTTTC,CASSYVNSGANVLTF
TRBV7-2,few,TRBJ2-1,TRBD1,TGTGCCAGCAGCGCCAGGGACAGGGGGCAGTTCTTC,CASSARDRGQFF
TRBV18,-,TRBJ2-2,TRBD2,TGTGCCAGCTCACCAATGGTAGCGGGAGACACCGGGGAGCTGTTTTTT,CASSPMVAGDTGELFF
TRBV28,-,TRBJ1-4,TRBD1,TGTGCCAGCAGTTCAGGGGGCGGACGAGAAAAACTGTTTTTT,CASSSGGGREKLFF
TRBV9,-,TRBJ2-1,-,TGTGCCAGCAGCGTAGGGAATGGTGGAGGACTTGAGCAGTTCTTC,CASSVGNGGGLEQFF
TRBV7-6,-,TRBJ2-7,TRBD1,TGTGCCAGCAGCTCTGGGACAGGGTCGGGCGAGCAGTACTTC,CASSSGTGSGEQYF
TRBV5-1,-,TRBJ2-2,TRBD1,TGCGCCAGCAGCACCTGGGACAGGGTGAACACCGGGGAGCTGTTTTTT,CASSTWDRVNTGELFF
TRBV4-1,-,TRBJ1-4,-,TGCGCCAGCAGCCAAGACAGGGTTTCGGAAAAACTGTTTTTT,CASSQDRVSEKLFF
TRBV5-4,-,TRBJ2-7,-,TGTGCCAGCAGCATTATTGGCAGGGTTGGGACCTACGAGCAGTACTTC,CASSIIGRVGTYEQYF
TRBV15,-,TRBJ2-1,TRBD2,TGTGCCACCAGCGTCCCGGGAGGAAGAGAGTTCTTC,CATSVPGGREFF
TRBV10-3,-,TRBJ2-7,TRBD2,TGTGCCATCAGTGAGAGCGGGGCTAACTACGAGCAGTACTTC,CAISESGANYEQYF
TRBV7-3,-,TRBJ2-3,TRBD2,TGTGCCAGCAGCTCCGGGACTAGCGGGACCAGCACAGATACGCAGTATTTT,CASSSGTSGTSTDTQYF
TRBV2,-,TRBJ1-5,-,TGTGCCAGCAGTGAAATGTCGGGGTCGAATCAGCCCCAGCATTTT,CASSEMSGSNQPQHF
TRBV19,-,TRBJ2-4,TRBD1,TGTGCCAGTAGTATCCGTCAGGGGGCAGGCATTCAGTACTTC,CASSIRQGAGIQYF
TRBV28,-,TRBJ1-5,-,TGTGCCAGCAGTTTATCAGGCGACAGGACTAATCAGCCCCAGCATTTT,CASSLSGDRTNQPQHF
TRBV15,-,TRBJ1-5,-,TGTGCCACCAGCGATTGGGCAGGGGATCAGCCCCAGCATTTT,CATSDWAGDQPQHF
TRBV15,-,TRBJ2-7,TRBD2,TGTGCCACCAGCAGGCCTACTAGCGGCTCCTACGAGCAGTACTTC,CATSRPTSGSYEQYF
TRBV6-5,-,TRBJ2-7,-,TGTGCCAGCAGCCCCAGCGGAAGCTCCTACGAGCAGTACTTC,CASSPSGSSYEQYF